Below, 20 T cell receptor beta chains from the same sample are listed, as sequenced in a study of T-cell memory formation after mild COVID-19. TCRdb reprocessed the 5' RACE reads with MiXCR, giving one entry per CDR3 protein. The sample has around 410,000 distinct CDR3 sequences, 23% seen once. The sample taken for sequencing was PBMCs or a T cell subset sorted from them (not recorded which). Receptor source: an adult woman who had mild COVID-19 (a few samples of this study predate the infection). Cell type and time point are not known.

CDR3 sequence reads: CASSLEGAWNTEAFF. In DNA form, the CDR3 reads TGTGCCAGCAGTTTAGAGGGGGCCTGGAACACTGAAGCTTTCTTT. The chain carries TRBV12-3 or TRBV12-4 and TRBJ1-1; the match to TRBD1 covers 7 bases. The CDR3 contains 15 residues. V was clipped by 1 base and J by 1 base; unmatched bases: 3.

This clonotype has a handful of counts. The chain uses TRBV3-1 and TRBJ1-2, with TRBD1 matching over 7 bases. Germline trimming cut 8 bases from V and 8 bases from J; bases unmatched to any gene: 14. Germline V lookup: CDR1 LGHDT, CDR2 YNNKEL (reference sequence). The CDR3 loop spans 14 amino acids. The CDR3 DNA is TGTGCCAGCCGGATGTATACAGGGGTGGGGGGCTACACCTTC. The encoded protein is CASRMYTGVGGYTF.

This clonotype was detected ten times or more. The V gene is TRBV12-3 or TRBV12-4, the J gene TRBJ2-1; no reliable D call. This CDR3 is 11 amino acids long. V lost 6 bases and J 0 bases, leaving 0 bases between the germline ends. CDR3 sequence reads: CASSSYNEQFF. The DNA of the CDR3 is TGTGCCAGCAGCTCCTACAATGAGCAGTTCTTC.

This chain connects TRBV14 to TRBJ2-7, with 8 bases lining up with TRBD1. Per the germline V gene, CDR1 is SGHDN and CDR2 is FVKESK. CDR3 length: 14 residues. Trimming took 7 bases from V and 3 from J; bases not matched to a gene: 8. For the CDR3, the DNA is TGTGCCAGCACCAGAGGGACAGGACTCTACGAGCAGTACTTC. Protein: CASTRGTGLYEQYF.

This clonotype was observed a few times. This chain joins TRBV10-3 and TRBJ1-5; unclear D gene. The CDR3 length is 14 residues. The germline gives CDR1 ENHRY, CDR2 SYGVKD. V lost 5 bases and J 1 base, leaving 9 bases between the germline ends. As DNA, the CDR3 is TGTGCCATCAGTCAGGACGGGAGCAATCAGCCCCAGCATTTT. Translation gives CAISQDGSNQPQHF.

This clonotype was counted only a few times. The chain is built from TRBV6-1 and TRBJ1-2, with 8 bases aligning to TRBD1. CDR1 is MNHNS and CDR2 is SASEGT in the germline V gene. V was pared by 0 bases and J by 3 bases, with 6 bases of the junction left unmatched. The CDR3 length is 16 residues. CDR3 nucleotides: TGTGCCAGCAGTGAAGCTGACAGGGGCTGGGACTATGGCTACACCTTC. Translating gives CASSEADRGWDYGYTF.

The chain uses TRBV2 and TRBJ2-2; TRBD1 matches 9 bases. This CDR3 is 14 amino acids long. The germline gives CDR1 SNHLY, CDR2 FYNNEI. The V segment lost 6 bases and the J segment 7 bases; nucleotides outside the gene matches: 6. CDR3 sequence: CASRGNRGRGELFF. The CDR3 DNA reads as TGTGCCAGCAGGGGCAACAGGGGGCGCGGGGAGCTGTTTTTT.

This chain links TRBV9 with TRBJ1-2; TRBD1 might be the D (6 bases). CDR3 length: 16 amino acids. The V gene's germline CDR1 is SGDLS and CDR2 YYNGEE. The V end was cut by 4 bases, the J end by 7 bases, with 23 bases between. The CDR3: CASSNSLTGRNFGYTF. The CDR3 nucleotides are TGTGCCAGCAGCAATTCTCTGACAGGACGTAATTTTGGCTACACCTTC. Variable domain in full (rest from reference TRBV9 and TRBJ1-2): DSGVTQTPKHLITATGQRVTLRCSPRSGDLSVYWYQQSLDQGLQFLIQYYNGEERAKGNILERFSAQQFPDLHSELNLSSLELGDSALYFCASSNSLTGRNFGYTFGSGTRLTVV.

This clonotype was detected only a few times. V usage is TRBV25-1 and J usage is TRBJ1-6; 8 nucleotides match TRBD1. The V and J ends lost 5 bases and 14 bases, in that order; junction bases with no gene match: 11. Germline CDR1 is MGHDK and CDR2 is SYGVNS. The CDR3 length is 14 residues. CDR3 DNA sequence: TGTGCCAGCAGTCCCGACAGGGGAGGGCTCACCCTCCACTTT. It is translated as CASSPDRGGLTLHF.

This clonotype came up a few times. The V gene is TRBV6-5, the J gene TRBJ2-7, with a weak D call TRBD1 (5 bases). Germline CDR1 reads MNHEY; CDR2 reads SVGAGI. The CDR3 runs to 19 residues. Trimming shortened V by 4 bases and J by 6 bases, and 31 bases separated the two germline ends. DNA of the CDR3: TGTGCCAGCAGTTTACAGCTTGTGCCTCTGGATCAGGGCTTTAGCGAGCAGTACTTC. This encodes CASSLQLVPLDQGFSEQYF.

This clonotype was counted between two and nine times. This chain joins TRBV7-9 and TRBJ2-1, with 10 bases matching TRBD2. Per germline, CDR1 SEHNR and CDR2 FQNEAQ (reference sequence). Trimming at V came to 0 bases and at J to 9 bases, leaving 5 bases not matched to a gene. The CDR3 is made up of 15 amino acids. CDR3 residues: CASSLAGLAYGEQFF. The CDR3 DNA reads as TGTGCCAGCAGCTTAGCGGGACTAGCGTACGGTGAGCAGTTCTTC.

This clonotype was observed a handful of times. The rearrangement joins TRBV7-9 to TRBJ2-1; a possible D gene is TRBD2 (5 bases). Trimming pared 8 bases from V and 10 bases from J, leaving 6 bases between. Per germline, CDR1 SEHNR and CDR2 FQNEAQ (reference sequence). The CDR3 extends over 9 amino acids. CDR3 region: CASGLEQFF. The CDR3 coding sequence is TGTGCCAGCGGACTGGAGCAGTTCTTC.

J is TRBJ1-1 and V is TRBV3-1; a possible D gene is TRBD1 (5 bases). This CDR3 is built from 13 residues. V was trimmed by 4 bases and J by 5 bases, leaving 11 bases between them. Germline loops: CDR1 LGHDT, CDR2 YNNKEL (reference sequence). CDR3 DNA sequence: TGTGCCAGCAGCCTTAAGGGGAGTACTGAAGCTTTCTTT. Its protein product is CASSLKGSTEAFF.

This chain joins TRBV20-1 and TRBJ1-1; D is ambiguous. Germline lookup yields CDR1 DFQATT and CDR2 SNEGSKA (reference sequence). V gave up 6 bases and J gave up 0 bases, with 11 bases separating them. The CDR3 contains 13 residues. The CDR3 region is CSALGRLNTEAFF. CDR3 in DNA: TGCAGTGCCTTAGGACGTTTGAACACTGAAGCTTTCTTT.

This clonotype was seen repeatedly, ten times or more. The rearrangement uses TRBV7-3 and TRBJ2-1, with 8 bases that match TRBD1. Trimming cost V 3 bases and J 5 bases; bases outside gene matches: 6. The CDR3 is 15 amino acids. The germline V gene has CDR1 SGHTA and CDR2 FQGTGA. In DNA, the CDR3 is TGTGCCAGCAGCTTTCCGGGACAGGACGACAATGAGCAGTTCTTC. This translates into CASSFPGQDDNEQFF.

The genes are TRBV12-3 or TRBV12-4 and TRBJ2-7; TRBD2 agrees at 12 bases. The CDR3 runs to 17 residues. Germline trimming cut 5 bases from V and 5 bases from J; bases unmatched to any gene: 13. The CDR3 spells CASSPPGLAGSRNEQYF. The CDR3 region has the DNA TGTGCCAGCAGTCCCCCCGGACTAGCGGGAAGTAGGAACGAGCAGTACTTC.

The chain employs TRBV7-8 and TRBJ2-7; weak D call: TRBD1 (5 bases). This CDR3 is 16 amino acids long. Trimming left V 4 bases short and J 5 bases short, with 21 bases between. Germline CDR1 reads SGHVS; CDR2 reads FQNEAQ. The CDR3 here is CASSSLLGPVVDEQYF. CDR3 nucleotide sequence: TGTGCCAGCAGCTCACTCTTGGGGCCGGTGGTGGACGAGCAGTACTTC.

This clonotype was found a few times. The chain is built from TRBV4-3 and TRBJ2-6; D is ambiguous. The CDR3 runs to 17 residues. Trimming stripped 1 base from V and 2 bases from J, with 12 bases between. The germline CDR1 and CDR2 sequences are LGHNA and YSLEER. CDR3 nucleotide sequence: TGCGCCAGCAGCCAAGGTCCCCTTAGCACTGGGGCCAACGTCCTGACTTTC. Translation: CASSQGPLSTGANVLTF.

This chain's CDR3 is CASSYWIVQGEQFF. As DNA, the CDR3 is TGTGCCAGCAGTTACTGGATAGTTCAGGGTGAGCAGTTCTTC. This chain links TRBV6-2 or TRBV6-3 with TRBJ2-1; tentative D call: TRBD1 (5 bases). This CDR3 contains 14 residues. Germline V lookup: CDR1 MNHEY, CDR2 SVGEGT. Between the trimmed V and J ends, which lost 1 base and 9 bases, there was a span of 13 bases.

The J gene is TRBJ1-1, the V gene TRBV25-1; D might be TRBD1 (6 bases). The CDR3 has 15 residues. The V end was cut by 4 bases, the J end by 1 base, with 13 bases between. Germline V CDR1 and CDR2: MGHDK, SYGVNS. This CDR3 reads CASSVGDRTNTEAFF. The CDR3 DNA reads TGTGCCAGCAGTGTCGGAGACAGGACGAACACTGAAGCTTTCTTT.